This T cell receptor beta chain was obtained from a study of OX40 agonist ivuxolimab in advanced cancers. Looking at the study overall: Aged about 20 to 80 with a mean of about 63 years, they were more than 80% male. Study-level results: In the 0.1-3.0 mg/kg groups, partial responders showed among the lowest expansion. Both blood CD4+ and CD8+ T cells showed clonal growth by week 6 at 0.1 to 3.0 mg/kg. Researchers report that CD8+ T cells had, on average, more expanded clones than CD4+.

The length of the CDR3 is 13 residues. The germline V gene encodes CDR1 KGHSH and CDR2 LQKENI. V was shortened by 6 bases and J by 5 bases, with 13 bases between the two germline ends. Remarks on this clone: The antigen remains undetermined.

Sequencing was performed with immunoSEQ multiplex PCR; in TCRdb, only in-frame clones are kept and a portion is missing. Of about 45,000 clones detected, about 85% appear once; the ten largest clones hold 5% to 6%. The chain combines TRBV18 with TRBJ1-1; D might be TRBD1 (5 bases). This TCR came from an adult with an advanced solid tumor such as melanoma, head and neck, liver or kidney cancer. The input for sequencing was CD4+ or CD8+ T cells sorted from blood, taken in a trial of the OX40 agonist ivuxolimab. This chain's CDR3 is CASSSGARTEAFF. Written as DNA, the CDR3 is TGTGCCAGCTCCTCCGGGGCTCGAACTGAAGCTTTCTTT.